These 15 T cell receptor beta chains originate from one sample sequenced in a study of blood T cell repertoires in COVID-19. The protocol was immunoSEQ multiplex PCR, while the TCRdb copy is restricted to in-frame clones and leaves out a portion. Of a few hundred thousand clones detected, 90% appear once; the ten largest clones hold about 14%. Sample: PBMCs or T cells enriched from blood (not recorded which). These receptors all come from a man under 40 who had been exposed to COVID-19.

In its sample, this clone was seen once. The chain uses TRBV5-1 and TRBJ2-1, with a tentative D call TRBD2 (6 bases). Germline V gene lookup returns CDR1 SGHRS and CDR2 YFSETQ. The length of the CDR3 is 16 residues. Trimming left V 0 bases short and J 0 bases short, with 10 bases between. The DNA of the CDR3 is TGCGCCAGCAGCTTGGGGGCGGGGCGCTCCTACAATGAGCAGTTCTTC. It yields the protein CASSLGAGRSYNEQFF.

The DNA of the CDR3 is TGCAGCGTTGAGGGACAGGGGAACTATGGCTACACCTTC. As protein: CSVEGQGNYGYTF. The chain combines TRBV29-1 with TRBJ1-2, with 10 bases that match TRBD1. The CDR3 has 13 residues. With V trimmed by 3 bases and J by 2 bases, 0 bases remained unmatched. Per the germline V gene, CDR1 is SQVTM and CDR2 is ANQGSEA.

This clone has only one observation. The CDR3 region has the DNA TGTGCCAGTAGCGCCAGGGGATGGACTGAAGCTTTCTTT. Protein sequence: CASSARGWTEAFF. This sequence joins TRBV19 and TRBJ1-1; tentatively, D is TRBD1 (6 bases). The ends were cut back, 6 bases at V and 5 bases at J, with 13 bases in the middle. Germline CDR1 is LNHDA and CDR2 is SQIVND (reference sequence). This CDR3 spans 13 amino acids.

V usage is TRBV20-1 and J usage is TRBJ2-7; 9 positions match TRBD2. The germline CDR1 and CDR2 sequences are DFQATT and SNEGSKA (reference sequence). This CDR3 has 14 residues. Losses at the gene ends were 3 bases for V and 6 bases for J; bases not matched to a gene: 9. CDR3 loop: CSASSGTSRVEQYF. The CDR3 nucleotides read TGCAGTGCTAGTAGTGGGACTAGCAGGGTCGAGCAGTACTTC.

J is TRBJ1-2 and V is TRBV15; D is ambiguous. Trimming cost V 4 bases and J 2 bases, with 8 bases left between them. CDR1 is LNHNV and CDR2 is YYDKDF in the germline V gene (reference sequence). This CDR3 spans 13 amino acids. CDR3 sequence (DNA): TGTGCCACCAGCACCTTCCCCAACTATGGCTACACCTTC. Translated: CATSTFPNYGYTF.

This CDR3 is CASSRDPGTSGGKTQYF. For the CDR3, the DNA is TGCGCCAGCAGCCGGGACCCGGGGACTAGCGGGGGAAAGACCCAGTACTTC. V usage is TRBV5-1 and J usage is TRBJ2-5; 14 bases map to TRBD2. Losses at the gene ends were 4 bases for V and 6 bases for J; bases not matched to a gene: 11. Looked up from germline, CDR1 is SGHRS and CDR2 is YFSETQ. CDR3 length: 17 residues.

The chain is built from TRBV7-6 and TRBJ1-6; D is uncertain. CDR1 is SGHVS and CDR2 is FNYEAQ in the germline V gene. V lost 3 bases and J lost 4, with 13 bases in between. This CDR3 spans 16 amino acids. The CDR3 DNA reads as TGTGCCAGCAGCTTCGGGTCGAACATGTATAATTCACCCCTCCACTTT. Protein sequence: CASSFGSNMYNSPLHF. The complete variable domain, with remaining parts taken from reference TRBV7-6 and TRBJ1-6, reads GAGVSQSPRYKVTKRGQDVALRCDPISGHVSLYWYRQALGQGPEFLTYFNYEAQQDKSGLPNDRFSAERPEGSISTLTIQRTEQRDSAMYRCASSFGSNMYNSPLHFGNGTRLTVT.

The genes are TRBV5-4 and TRBJ2-2, with 10 bases fitting TRBD1. The trim removed 0 bases at V and 6 bases at J, leaving 2 bases unmatched. The CDR3 is 15 amino acids. Germline CDR1 reads SGHNT; CDR2 reads YYREEE (reference sequence). Here the CDR3 DNA reads TGTGCCAGCAGCTTGGTGACAGGGGGCCCCGGGGAGCTGTTTTTT. Translation: CASSLVTGGPGELFF.

The V and J genes are TRBV18 and TRBJ1-3; D is uncertain. Trimming pared 5 bases from V and 1 base from J, leaving 9 bases between. This CDR3 is built from 14 residues. Germline CDR1 KGHSH, CDR2 LQKENI. CDR3: CASSSGDSGNTIYF. For the CDR3, the DNA is TGTGCCAGCTCATCCGGGGATTCTGGAAACACCATATATTTT.

The chain links TRBV11-2 to TRBJ2-1; possible D gene TRBD2, 6 bases. The CDR3 consists of 15 residues. Trimming left V 5 bases short and J 3 bases short, with 14 bases between. Germline loops: CDR1 SGHAT, CDR2 FQNNGV. The CDR3: CASSQSWTIYNEQFF. CDR3 DNA: TGTGCCAGCAGCCAAAGTTGGACTATCTACAATGAGCAGTTCTTC.

This chain links TRBV7-9 with TRBJ2-1, with TRBD2 identical over 10 bases. CDR3 length: 15 amino acids. Germline CDR1 reads SEHNR; CDR2 reads FQNEAQ (reference sequence). V shed 5 bases, J shed 4 bases, and the junction held 5 bases outside the gene matches. CDR3 region: CASSLSGGAYNEQFF. As DNA, the CDR3 is TGTGCCAGCAGCCTAAGCGGGGGGGCTTACAATGAGCAGTTCTTC.

The chain joins TRBV13 to TRBJ2-7; TRBD2 aligns across 14 bases. With V trimmed by 5 bases and J by 4 bases, 4 bases remained unmatched. The length of the CDR3 is 15 residues. CDR1 is PRHDT, CDR2 FYEKMQ, per germline (reference sequence). CDR3 region: CASSAWTSGGYEQYF. CDR3 coding DNA: TGTGCCAGCAGCGCCTGGACTAGCGGGGGGTACGAGCAGTACTTC.

This clone turned up a few times. The CDR3 nucleotides read TGTGCCAGCAGCTTGGCCCCGGGCAGGGCCGACTACGAGCAGTACTTC. Translating gives CASSLAPGRADYEQYF. The genes are TRBV5-4 and TRBJ2-7; D is possibly TRBD1 (5 bases). CDR1 and CDR2 from the germline V gene are SGHNT and YYREEE (reference sequence). The CDR3 contains 16 residues. V was trimmed by 0 bases and J by 3 bases, leaving 16 bases between them.

The gene calls are TRBV12-3 or TRBV12-4 and TRBJ1-2; a weak D match, TRBD1 (5 bases). The length of the CDR3 is 12 residues. V was trimmed by 5 bases and J by 4 bases, leaving 8 bases between them. CDR3 bases: TGTGCCAGCAGTCGACAGCCCTATGGCTACACCTTC. It translates to CASSRQPYGYTF.

The gene calls are TRBV6-2 or TRBV6-3 and TRBJ2-1; D is possibly TRBD2 (6 bases). Germline values: CDR1 MNHEY, CDR2 SVGEGT. Between the trimmed V and J ends, which lost 2 bases and 8 bases, there was a span of 10 bases. This CDR3 region has 13 residues. The CDR3 DNA reads TGTGCCAGCAGTTACCTCGGGAGCTATGAGCAGTTCTTC. It encodes CASSYLGSYEQFF.